This T cell receptor beta chain was found in a study of blood T cell repertoires in COVID-19. In the original workflow: Quantification of nucleated cells was approximated via reference gene primer amplification. TCRdb keeps only in-frame clones here, not all; method: immunoSEQ multiplex PCR. V and J calls and clone size are as listed in that table; D and trimming were resolved from the DNA. The sample includes some 400,000 clones, approximately 90% seen only once; the top ten take 1.1%. J gave up 6 bases and V 4 bases, and 10 bases lay outside the gene matches. The CDR3 has 15 residues. Germline CDR1 SGHRS, CDR2 YFSETQ.

Sequencing used PBMCs or T cells enriched from blood (not recorded which). This chain joins TRBV5-1 and TRBJ2-7; TRBD2 aligns across 10 bases. The sequence derives from a man aged 25 to 40 who had recovered from COVID-19. The CDR3 spells CASSAASGSGVEQYF. Here the CDR3 DNA reads TGCGCCAGCAGCGCCGCTAGCGGGAGTGGAGTCGAGCAGTACTTC.